This TCR beta chain originates from a study of T-cell memory formation after mild COVID-19. Study overall: TCR clusters showed largely donor specificity.

This CDR3 comprises 15 residues. Trimming took off 6 bases at V and 1 base at J, with 14 bases between the two ends. CDR1 and CDR2 (germline): SGHRS, YFSETQ. In TCRdb, the 5' RACE reads were re-called with MiXCR into one record per CDR3 protein. The sample holds about 160,000 distinct CDR3 sequences, around a third seen once. A note on this clonotype: Its target is not known.

Study-level results: Researchers report contracting CD4+ clones mostly in CM and EM, with CD8+ clones in EMRA.

Sample: PBMCs or a T cell subset sorted from them (not recorded which). This chain links TRBV5-1 with TRBJ1-3; the D is unclear. The source is an adult woman who had mild COVID-19 (a few samples of this study predate the infection). Cell type and time point are not known. CDR3: CASKANSLSGNTIYF. DNA for the CDR3: TGCGCCAGCAAAGCCAATTCGCTATCTGGAAACACCATATATTTT. The variable domain in full, completed from reference TRBV5-1 and TRBJ1-3, reads KAGVTQTPRYLIKTRGQQVTLSCSPISGHRSVSWYQQTPGQGLQFLFEYFSETQRNKGNFPGRFSGRQFSNSRSEMNVSTLELGDSALYLCASKANSLSGNTIYFGEGSWLTVV.